This T cell receptor beta chain was sequenced during a study of T cell responses to AZD1222 COVID-19 vaccine. Study outcomes and limitations: Repertoire sampling was restricted to post-peak T cell response timepoints. Nearly half of spike-specific TCRs reportedly target variant regions that are unmutated in the B.1.351 and B.1.1.7 variants. White British donors predominated, females outnumbered males, and clonal diversity was possibly underestimated. Just a handful of AZD1222 recipients were seropositive at baseline.

Only one count was recorded for this clone. Its antigen remains unknown. Germline assignment: CDR1 LNHDA and CDR2 SQIVND (reference sequence). The CDR3 has 15 residues. V was shortened by 3 bases and J by 8 bases, with 16 bases between the two germline ends. Using immunoSEQ multiplex PCR, the repertoire was profiled, and TCRdb retains in-frame clones only, with some absent. The table has about 180,000 clones, 85% to 95% seen once. Material: peripheral blood, obtained 28 days after the second dose of the MenACWY control vaccine. The source of this sequence is an adult who received the MenACWY meningococcal vaccine as a control. J is TRBJ1-4 and V is TRBV19; unclear D gene. In DNA form, the CDR3 reads TGTGCCAGTAGTATCGGGCAGGCCGGCGAGGAAAAACTGTTTTTT. Amino acids: CASSIGQAGEEKLFF.